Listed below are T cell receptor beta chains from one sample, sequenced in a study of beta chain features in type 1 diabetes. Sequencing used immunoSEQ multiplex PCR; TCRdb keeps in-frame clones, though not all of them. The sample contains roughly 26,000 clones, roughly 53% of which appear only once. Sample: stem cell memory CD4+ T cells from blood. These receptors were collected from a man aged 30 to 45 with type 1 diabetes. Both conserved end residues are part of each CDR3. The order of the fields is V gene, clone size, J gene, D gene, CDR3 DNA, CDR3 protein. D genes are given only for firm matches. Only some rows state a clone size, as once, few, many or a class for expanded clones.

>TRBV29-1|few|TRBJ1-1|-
TGCAGCGTTGAGCCGGGTCTTTTT
CSVEPGLF
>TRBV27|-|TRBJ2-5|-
TGTGCCAGCAGTTTATACAGACAGAGCGAAGAGACCCAGTACTTC
CASSLYRQSEETQYF
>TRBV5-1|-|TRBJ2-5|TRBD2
TGCGCCAGCAGCGGGGCTGAGACTAGCGGGAGGGCCGAGACCCAGTACTTC
CASSGAETSGRAETQYF
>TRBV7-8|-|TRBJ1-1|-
TGTGCCAGCAGCTGGGGCCAGGACACTGAAGCTTTCTTT
CASSWGQDTEAFF
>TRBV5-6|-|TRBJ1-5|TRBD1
TGTGCCAGCAGCGCAAACAGGGGGCCCAATCAGCCCCAGCATTTT
CASSANRGPNQPQHF
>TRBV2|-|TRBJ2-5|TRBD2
TGTGCCAGCAGTGGCGGGACTAACCAAGAGACCCAGTACTTC
CASSGGTNQETQYF
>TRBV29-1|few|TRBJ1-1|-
TGCAGCGTTGATGAGTTCCGGGCTTTCTTT
CSVDEFRAFF
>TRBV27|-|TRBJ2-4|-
TGTGCCAGCAGTTTATATACCGGACAGAAAAACATTCAGTACTTC
CASSLYTGQKNIQYF
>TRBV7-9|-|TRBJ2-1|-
TGTGCCAGCAGCCCGACATCAAGCTACAATGAGCAGTTCTTC
CASSPTSSYNEQFF
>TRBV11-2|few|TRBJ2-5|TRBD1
TGTGCCAGCAGCTCACTAACAGGGGGGCGGGAGACCCAGTACTTC
CASSSLTGGRETQYF
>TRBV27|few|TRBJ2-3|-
TGTGCCAGCATCCAGGGGGGTACAGATACGCAGTATTTT
CASIQGGTDTQYF
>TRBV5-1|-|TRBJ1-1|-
TGCGCCAGCAGCTTGGGGACTTCTTACACTGAAGCTTTCTTT
CASSLGTSYTEAFF
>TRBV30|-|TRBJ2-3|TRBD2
TGTGCCTTAACCGGGCTAGCGGGGCCGGATACGCAGTATTTT
CALTGLAGPDTQYF
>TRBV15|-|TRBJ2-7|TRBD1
TGTGCCACCATCCATCCGACAGGGAACTCCTACGAGCAGTACTTC
CATIHPTGNSYEQYF
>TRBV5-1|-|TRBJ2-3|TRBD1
TGCGCCAGCAGCTTGAGGACAGGGACGGATACGCAGTATTTT
CASSLRTGTDTQYF
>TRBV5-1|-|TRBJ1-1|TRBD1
TGCGCCAGCAGCCCGGGACAGGGGAACACTGAAGCTTTCTTT
CASSPGQGNTEAFF
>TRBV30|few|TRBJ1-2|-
TGTGCCTGGAGTAGGACAGATTTTGGCTACACCTTC
CAWSRTDFGYTF
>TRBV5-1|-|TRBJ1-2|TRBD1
TGCGCCAGCTCCCGGGGGACAGCTAACTATGGCTACACCTTC
CASSRGTANYGYTF
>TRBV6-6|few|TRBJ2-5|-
TGTGCCAGCAGATCAGTGTCCAGGGGTCAAGAGACCCAGTACTTC
CASRSVSRGQETQYF
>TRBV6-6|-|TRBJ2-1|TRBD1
TGTGCCAGCAGTCCCCGGACAGGGTCCTACAATGAGCAGTTCTTC
CASSPRTGSYNEQFF
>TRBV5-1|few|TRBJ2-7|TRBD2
TGCGCCAGCAGTTCCGGGACTAGCGTCTACGAGCAGTACTTC
CASSSGTSVYEQYF
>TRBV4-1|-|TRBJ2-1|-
TGCGCCAGCAGCCAAGACCCCCAGGGCGCCTACAATGAGCAGTTCTTC
CASSQDPQGAYNEQFF
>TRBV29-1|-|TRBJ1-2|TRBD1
TGCAGCGTAAACCGGGACAGCTATGGCTACACCTTC
CSVNRDSYGYTF
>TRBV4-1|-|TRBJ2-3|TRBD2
TGCGCCAGCAGCCCAAGGACTAGCGGGAGCACAGATACGCAGTATTTT
CASSPRTSGSTDTQYF
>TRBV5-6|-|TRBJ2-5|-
TGTGCCAGCAGCTTGCCCGGAGCTAGAGAGACCCAGTACTTC
CASSLPGARETQYF
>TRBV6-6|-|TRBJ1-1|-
TGTGCCAGCAGAAGAGAGGGGACATTTGAAGCTTTCTTT
CASRREGTFEAFF
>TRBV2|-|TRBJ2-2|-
TGTGCCAGTGTCTCTACCGGGGAGCTGTTTTTT
CASVSTGELFF
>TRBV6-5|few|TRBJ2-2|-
TGTGCCAGCAGTTACTCCCGGGTTACCGGGGAGCTGTTTTTT
CASSYSRVTGELFF
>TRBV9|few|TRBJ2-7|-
TGTGCCAGCAGCCCCGGGACATTAACCTACGAGCAGTACTTC
CASSPGTLTYEQYF
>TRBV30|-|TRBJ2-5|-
TGTGCCTGGAGTGTTCACGGACAGCCCGGGGAGACCCAGTACTTC
CAWSVHGQPGETQYF
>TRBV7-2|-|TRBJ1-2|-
TGTGCCAGCAGCCCCGGACAGAACTATGGCTACACCTTC
CASSPGQNYGYTF
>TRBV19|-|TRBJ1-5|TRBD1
TGTGCCAGTACCCGGGGGGGAGGGGGCGCAGGAAATCAGCCCCAGCATTTT
CASTRGGGGAGNQPQHF
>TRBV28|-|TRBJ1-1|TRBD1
TGTGCCAGCAGTCCACCAGGGGGAGCCAACACTGAAGCTTTCTTT
CASSPPGGANTEAFF
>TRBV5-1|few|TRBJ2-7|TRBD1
TGCGCCAGTTTTGTGGACAGGTCCGCCGAGCAGTACTTC
CASFVDRSAEQYF
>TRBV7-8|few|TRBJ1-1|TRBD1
TGTGCCAGCGAACCGGGACAGGGGATTCGCACTGAAGCTTTCTTT
CASEPGQGIRTEAFF
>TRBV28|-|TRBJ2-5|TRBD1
TGTGCCAGCAGCCCGGGGACAGGGGCCGAGACCCAGTACTTC
CASSPGTGAETQYF
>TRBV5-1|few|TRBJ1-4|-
TGCGCCAGCAGCCCTCGGAGCAGTAATGAAAAACTGTTTTTT
CASSPRSSNEKLFF
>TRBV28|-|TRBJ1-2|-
TGTGCCAGCAGTTTACCCACAGGGTTCAGCTATGGCTACACCTTC
CASSLPTGFSYGYTF
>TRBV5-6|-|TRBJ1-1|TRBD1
TGTGCCAGCAGCTTGGACAGGGGTAAAGTGAACACTGAAGCTTTCTTT
CASSLDRGKVNTEAFF
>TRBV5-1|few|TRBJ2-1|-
TGCGCCAGCAGCTACCCCCCAGCGGCCTCCTACAATGAGCAGTTCTTC
CASSYPPAASYNEQFF
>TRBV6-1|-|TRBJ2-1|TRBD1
TGTGCCAGCAATTGGATACAGGGGAGCGATGAGCAGTTCTTC
CASNWIQGSDEQFF
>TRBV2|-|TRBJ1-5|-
TGTGCCAGCAGTGGCGACTCGGGGGGACAGCCCCAGCATTTT
CASSGDSGGQPQHF
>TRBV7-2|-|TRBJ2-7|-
TGTGCCAGCAGCCGCGCGGAGAGTTACGAGCAGTACTTC
CASSRAESYEQYF
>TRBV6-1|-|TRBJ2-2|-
TGTGCCAGCAGTGAAGATCCCCAGTTGATCGGGGAGCTGTTTTTT
CASSEDPQLIGELFF
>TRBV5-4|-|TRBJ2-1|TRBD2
TGTGCCAGCAGCGGCAGACTAGCGGGAGACATTTTGGGGGAGCAGTTCTTC
CASSGRLAGDILGEQFF
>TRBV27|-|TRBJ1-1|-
TGTGCCAGCAGGCGAGGGCAATCGGGCACTGAAGCTTTCTTT
CASRRGQSGTEAFF
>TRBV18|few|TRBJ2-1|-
TGTGCCAGCTCACCACCCGACAGGAGCTCCTACAATGAGCAGTTCTTC
CASSPPDRSSYNEQFF
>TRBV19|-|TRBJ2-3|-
TGTGCCAGTAGTATAGGGACCGGGGTCACAGATACGCAGTATTTT
CASSIGTGVTDTQYF
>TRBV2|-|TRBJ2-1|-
TGTGCCAGCAGTGAGGACATCTCACCTGAGCAGTTCTTC
CASSEDISPEQFF
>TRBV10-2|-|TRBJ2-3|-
TGCGCCAGCAGTGAGTGGGGGGAGCGGACAGATACGCAGTATTTT
CASSEWGERTDTQYF
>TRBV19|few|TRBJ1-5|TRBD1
TGTGCCAGTAGTCAAACAGGGGCCAGGGGCAATCAGCCCCAGCATTTT
CASSQTGARGNQPQHF
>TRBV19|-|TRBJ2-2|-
TGTGCCAGTAGCCGCCAGGCAGGGGGAGGCACCGGGGAGCTGTTTTTT
CASSRQAGGGTGELFF